This T cell receptor beta chain was found in a study of T-cell reconstitution after alpha-beta-depleted transplantation in children (dated by TCRdb to 2016 to 2017). Describing the broader study: T-cell immune reconstitution after TCRalphabeta/CD19-depleted allogeneic hematopoietic cell transplantation in children was quantitatively tracked in the study by means of TCR repertoire profiling.

CDR1 and CDR2 (LNHDA, SQIVND) derive from the germline V gene (reference sequence). A distance of 8 bases separates the germline ends of V and J, which lose 8 bases and 0 bases respectively. From its cysteine to its phenylalanine, the CDR3 spans 14 amino acids. The only DNA kept is the CDR3, 42 bases in frame from the first base. The library was made by PCR. The sequencing machine was an Illumina HiSeq 2500. To normalize quantification of the TCRbeta repertoire, the TCR libraries were built with molecular barcoding that relied on unique molecular identifiers. TCRdb reworked the public reads: Q25 trimming with fastp, MiXCR clone assembly, productive beta chains retained. Identical CDR3 proteins give one entry, which carries the most common genes and DNA. This sample is represented by 100,000 to 120,000 distinct CDR3 sequences; about a tenth of them were singletons. The ten largest account for more than 7% of the sample.

This clonotype was seen many times. The antigen it recognizes is unknown. It has no much larger one-base neighbor in the sample; base qualities were not kept. The clonotype was recovered from a human donor who donated a stem cell graft to a child with acute lymphoblastic leukemia. This sample comprised PBMCs from the stem cell graft donor, obtained from the stem cell graft. The sequence links TRBV19 to TRBJ2-6, with the D gene not confidently named. The DNA sequence is TGTGCCAGTCTTAGACCCTCTGGGGCCAACGTCCTGACTTTC. Its protein product is CASLRPSGANVLTF.